The entry that follows covers one TCR beta chain sequence. Its antigen is undetermined. CDR1 and CDR2 (germline): SGHRS, YFSETQ. The CDR3 spans 14 residues. V dropped 6 bases and J dropped 1 base, with 14 bases sitting between them. This sample is drawn from a study of cytomegalovirus exposure and HLA in healthy donors. Study conclusions and caveats: TCR beta chains numbering more than 150 were designated cytomegalovirus-associated. V- and J-gene trimming of TCR beta was linked (in a later analysis) to a missense DCLRE1C variant.

The PCR used 60 Vbeta and 13 Jbeta primers. Profiled with immunoSEQ multiplex PCR; TCRdb holds only in-frame clones, not every one. This table has approximately 85,000 clones, nearly 80% appearing once. The chain combines TRBV5-1 with TRBJ2-7; tentatively, D is TRBD1 (6 bases). The sample was PBMCs. The clonotype originates from a woman aged 50 to 60 in good health and CMV-seropositive. Written as DNA, the CDR3 is TGCGCCAGCACCCGATCGACAGGTTCCTACGAGCAGTACTTC. Residues: CASTRSTGSYEQYF. The whole variable domain, remainder taken from reference TRBV5-1 and TRBJ2-7, is KAGVTQTPRYLIKTRGQQVTLSCSPISGHRSVSWYQQTPGQGLQFLFEYFSETQRNKGNFPGRFSGRQFSNSRSEMNVSTLELGDSALYLCASTRSTGSYEQYFGPGTRLTVT.